This paragraph covers one TCR beta chain sequence. Its antigen specificity is not known. No base-level quality is on record; no much larger clone is a single base apart. The CDR3 spans 12 residues, from the cysteine through the phenylalanine. Only CDR3 DNA is held: 36 bases, read in frame from base 1. The germline ends are 7 bases apart after V is trimmed by 3 bases and J by 5 bases. From the germline V gene, CDR1 is MDHEN and CDR2 is SYDVKM. The study tested focal radiation therapy combined with CTLA-4 blockade (ipilimumab) in patients with chemo-refractory metastatic non-small-cell lung cancer. The data belong to a study of radiotherapy plus CTLA-4 blockade in lung cancer (dated by TCRdb to the late 2010s). Study-wide context: Among enrolled patients, approximately 19% had an objective response and approximately 30% reached disease control. The research as a whole found: The strongest predictors of response, as reported, were early dynamic changes in blood T cell clones along with a rise in serum interferon-beta after radiation. After treatment with radiotherapy and ipilimumab, TCR clones that originated in tumors expanded in peripheral blood.

The library was made by the immunoSEQ multiplex PCR assay. TCRdb mirrors the immuneACCESS table, restricted to in-frame sequences. Some clones are absent from its copies; in checked studies, under half trace to an unresolved V gene, and the reason for the others is unknown. This sample comprises about 110,000 clones, roughly 86% of them detected only once. Of the sample, 3% to 4% falls within the top ten clones. Material: peripheral blood, obtained from a patient treated with radiotherapy plus ipilimumab. This chain is built from TRBV28 and TRBJ2-5, with an unclear D gene assignment. The receptor was isolated from a human donor with non-small cell lung cancer that progressed on radiotherapy plus ipilimumab. Some clones in this sample may be carry-over from other donors' samples. The bases are TGTGCCAGCAGTTTGCTTGGGGAGACCCAGTACTTC. This codes for CASSLLGETQYF.